The 27 T cell receptor beta chains in this list originate from one sample, sequenced in a study of T cell changes during pregnancy in multiple sclerosis (dated by TCRdb to between 2018 and 2021). The library was generated by the immunoSEQ multiplex PCR assay. Entries here come from immuneACCESS through TCRdb and include only in-frame sequences with V and J called. Some clones fail to appear in such tables; in the studies checked, an unresolved V gene covers under half of the shortfall, and the cause of the remainder is unknown. The sample yields more than 75,000 clones; 90% to 95% were counted once. The ten largest clones take up roughly 1% of the sample. This material consisted of peripheral blood, taken in the first trimester of pregnancy. These receptors all stem from a female donor with multiple sclerosis, enrolled in a pregnancy study.

The genes are TRBV2 and TRBJ2-5; maybe TRBD1 (6 bases). Germline V gene data show CDR1 as SNHLY and CDR2 as FYNNEI. V was pared by 11 bases and J by 2 bases, with 12 bases between. The CDR3 spans 12 residues. CDR3 protein: CAGGQSQETQYF. The CDR3 DNA reads TGTGCCGGGGGCCAGAGTCAAGAGACCCAGTACTTC.

This clone was seen a single time. The rearrangement links TRBV6-1 to TRBJ2-5, with 8 bases identical to TRBD2. V lost 3 bases to trimming and J lost 5 bases; unmatched junction nucleotides: 8. Germline CDR1 MNHNS, CDR2 SASEGT. The CDR3 loop spans 15 amino acids. The DNA of the CDR3 is TGTGCCAGCAGTGACCAAGCGGGAGTCATGGAGACCCAGTACTTC. The encoded protein is CASSDQAGVMETQYF.

This clone was found once. The CDR3 region is CASSPRDRVIETQYF. CDR3 nucleotide sequence: TGTGCCAGCTCACCACGGGACAGGGTAATCGAGACCCAGTACTTC. The chain has TRBV18 and TRBJ2-5; TRBD1 matches at 9 bases. Trimming at V came to 1 base and at J to 5 bases, leaving 5 bases not matched to a gene. Germline V lookup: CDR1 KGHSH, CDR2 LQKENI. The CDR3 consists of 15 residues.

The chain joins TRBV6-6 to TRBJ1-5; possible D gene TRBD1, 6 bases. Trimming took 7 bases from V and 7 from J, leaving 14 bases between them. The CDR3 has 13 amino acids. Looked up from germline, CDR1 is MNHNY and CDR2 is SVGAGI (reference sequence). In nucleotides, the CDR3 is TGTGCCAGCACTCCACTAGGACAGCAGCCCCAGCATTTT. It specifies CASTPLGQQPQHF.

V is TRBV30 and J is TRBJ2-7; possibly TRBD2 for D (6 bases). This CDR3 has 13 amino acids. V lost 5 bases to trimming and J lost 0 bases, with 11 bases between them. Germline V lookup: CDR1 GTSNPN, CDR2 SVGIG (reference sequence). Here the CDR3 DNA reads TGTGCCTGGTCGCCCGGGAGCTCCTACGAGCAGTACTTC. It yields the protein CAWSPGSSYEQYF. The full variable domain, in which reference TRBV30 and TRBJ2-7 provide the parts outside the CDR3, is SQTIHQWPATLVQPVGSPLSLECTVEGTSNPNLYWYRQAAGRGLQLLFYSVGIGQISSEVPQNLSASRPQDRQFILSSKKLLLSDSGFYLCAWSPGSSYEQYFGPGTRLTVT.

The CDR3 is CASKARGYEDTEAFF. In DNA, the CDR3 is TGTGCCAGTAAGGCCAGGGGATATGAGGACACTGAAGCTTTCTTT. The genes are TRBV19 and TRBJ1-1, with D possibly TRBD1 on 6 matching bases. V lost 7 bases and J 3 bases, leaving 18 bases between the germline ends. The germline gives CDR1 LNHDA, CDR2 SQIVND (reference sequence). CDR3 size: 15 residues.

The chain employs TRBV10-3 and TRBJ2-7, with a weak D call TRBD2 (5 bases). Trimming took 2 bases from V and 0 from J, leaving 11 bases between them. The CDR3 extends over 15 amino acids. Germline assignment: CDR1 ENHRY and CDR2 SYGVKD. CDR3: CAISEKGDNSYEQYF. In DNA, the CDR3 is TGTGCCATCAGTGAGAAGGGAGACAACTCCTACGAGCAGTACTTC.

The gene calls are TRBV11-2 and TRBJ2-7; D is unclear. The CDR3 runs 14 residues. Deletions cut 5 bases from V and 2 bases from J, with 13 bases between. CDR1 is SGHAT, CDR2 FQNNGV, per germline. As DNA, the CDR3 is TGTGCCAGCAGCAAACAGAGACCTCCCTACGAGCAGTACTTC. It specifies CASSKQRPPYEQYF.

This chain uses TRBV7-8 with TRBJ2-7, with no clear D. The CDR3 has 14 residues. Germline V gene data show CDR1 as SGHVS and CDR2 as FQNEAQ. Trimming shortened V by 3 bases and J by 1 base, and 10 bases separated the two germline ends. The chain's CDR3 is CASSFERPSYEQYF. The CDR3, as DNA: TGTGCCAGCAGCTTCGAGCGACCATCCTACGAGCAGTACTTC. Combining the CDR3 with reference TRBV7-8 and TRBJ2-7 gives the whole variable domain GAGVSQSPRYKVAKRGQDVALRCDPISGHVSLFWYQQALGQGPEFLTYFQNEAQLDKSGLPSDRFFAERPEGSVSTLKIQRTQQEDSAVYLCASSFERPSYEQYFGPGTRLTVT.

The rearrangement links TRBV6-5 to TRBJ1-1, with D possibly being TRBD1 (6 bases). CDR3 length: 14 residues. Germline CDR1 reads MNHEY; CDR2 reads SVGAGI. Trimming took off 5 bases at V and 0 bases at J, with 10 bases between the two ends. CDR3 nucleotides: TGTGCCAGCAGTGACAGGTCTTTGAACACTGAAGCTTTCTTT. This sequence encodes CASSDRSLNTEAFF.

The gene calls are TRBV29-1 and TRBJ2-7; 11 bases fit TRBD2. This CDR3 is 17 amino acids long. The germline CDR1 and CDR2 sequences are SQVTM and ANQGSEA. V was clipped by 4 bases and J by 2 bases; unmatched bases: 13. The CDR3 here is CSVGGASGRTDTYEQYF. CDR3 bases: TGCAGCGTTGGGGGGGCTAGCGGGAGGACCGACACCTACGAGCAGTACTTC.

The chain carries TRBV6-1 and TRBJ2-7; 8 nucleotides line up with TRBD1. J gave up 2 bases and V 6 bases, and 9 bases lay outside the gene matches. This CDR3 contains 15 residues. Germline V gene data show CDR1 as MNHNS and CDR2 as SASEGT. The CDR3 nucleotides are TGTGCCAGCAGAACCCCCCGGACAGGGACCTACGAGCAGTACTTC. Translated: CASRTPRTGTYEQYF.

This sequence joins TRBV19 and TRBJ1-3; D gene ambiguous. CDR1 and CDR2 (germline): LNHDA, SQIVND (reference sequence). Trimming pared 5 bases from V and 0 bases from J, leaving 11 bases between. The CDR3 is made up of 15 amino acids. CDR3: CASSRREGSGNTIYF. The CDR3 DNA follows: TGTGCCAGTAGTCGCCGGGAGGGCTCTGGAAACACCATATATTTT.

The rearrangement links TRBV5-1 to TRBJ2-1; weak D call: TRBD1 (6 bases). Trimming removed 2 bases at V and 8 bases at J, with 8 bases between. The length of the CDR3 is 12 residues. Germline V gene sequence: CDR1 SGHRS, CDR2 YFSETQ. The CDR3 nucleotides read TGCGCCAGCAGCTTTGGGGGCGATGAGCAGTTCTTC. This codes for CASSFGGDEQFF.

J is TRBJ2-6 and V is TRBV6-5; no reliable D call. There are 16 residues in the CDR3. The germline CDR1 and CDR2 sequences are MNHEY and SVGAGI. Deletions cut 2 bases from V and 0 bases from J, with 8 bases between. CDR3 bases: TGTGCCAGCAGTTACGTCCCTCTCTCTGGGGCCAACGTCCTGACTTTC. Its translation: CASSYVPLSGANVLTF.

The V call is TRBV18, the J call TRBJ1-2, with D possibly TRBD1 on 5 matching bases. The CDR3 runs to 15 residues. Germline V gives CDR1 KGHSH, CDR2 LQKENI. The V and J ends lost 2 bases and 2 bases respectively, with 12 bases between them. In DNA form, the CDR3 reads TGTGCCAGCTCACCAAAGGGGAATCTAAACTATGGCTACACCTTC. It specifies CASSPKGNLNYGYTF.

This clone was seen once. The chain carries TRBV2 and TRBJ2-7; the match to TRBD1 covers 8 bases. CDR3 length equals 14 residues. Germline lookup yields CDR1 SNHLY and CDR2 FYNNEI. The V gene end was trimmed by 6 bases and the J gene end by 2 bases; junction bases not matched to a gene: 6. CDR3: CASRTRTGPYEQYF. CDR3 bases: TGTGCCAGCAGGACACGGACAGGGCCCTACGAGCAGTACTTC.

V is TRBV5-4 and J is TRBJ2-5; the match to TRBD2 covers 9 bases. The length of the CDR3 is 15 residues. Trimming at V came to 3 bases and at J to 2 bases, leaving 5 bases not matched to a gene. Germline CDR1 reads SGHNT; CDR2 reads YYREEE (reference sequence). CDR3 residues: CASSSFAGGQETQYF. The DNA of the CDR3 is TGTGCCAGCAGCTCTTTCGCGGGGGGGCAAGAGACCCAGTACTTC.

V gene TRBV28 combines with J gene TRBJ1-5; D possibly corresponds to TRBD1 (5 bases). Germline assignment: CDR1 MDHEN and CDR2 SYDVKM. Trimming took 6 bases from V and 4 from J, leaving 13 bases between them. This CDR3 is built from 14 residues. CDR3 sequence (DNA): TGTGCCAGCAGCGGGGGAGGGAGTAATCAGCCCCAGCATTTT. Its protein is CASSGGGSNQPQHF.

The CDR3 is CASEAETQYF. The CDR3, as DNA: TGTGCCTCCGAAGCAGAGACCCAGTACTTC. The V and J genes are TRBV25-1 and TRBJ2-5; no reliable D call. The CDR3 runs to 10 residues. Germline assignment: CDR1 MGHDK and CDR2 SYGVNS. V was pared by 11 bases and J by 4 bases, with 8 bases between.

This chain uses TRBV18 with TRBJ2-2; D is possibly TRBD1 (5 bases). The CDR3 covers 15 residues. From germline, CDR1 is KGHSH and CDR2 LQKENI. Trimming left V 2 bases short and J 1 base short, with 8 bases between. The CDR3: CASSPKGQNTGELFF. CDR3 nucleotides: TGTGCCAGCTCACCAAAGGGGCAGAACACCGGGGAGCTGTTTTTT.

This chain joins TRBV27 and TRBJ1-1, with 7 bases lining up with TRBD1. The CDR3 loop spans 15 amino acids. Germline V lookup: CDR1 MNHEY, CDR2 SMNVEV (reference sequence). V shed 5 bases, J shed 4 bases, and the junction held 10 bases outside the gene matches. The CDR3 protein is CASSLLRQGGTEAFF. The DNA of the CDR3 is TGTGCCAGCAGTCTCCTCCGGCAGGGGGGCACTGAAGCTTTCTTT.

Only one count was recorded for this clone. The chain uses TRBV27 and TRBJ1-2; TRBD1 aligns across 7 bases. CDR3 length equals 13 residues. Germline V gene sequence: CDR1 MNHEY, CDR2 SMNVEV (reference sequence). V lost 6 bases to trimming and J lost 6 bases; unmatched junction nucleotides: 7. The CDR3 reads CASSPTGTNGYTF. CDR3 sequence (DNA): TGTGCCAGCAGCCCGACAGGGACGAATGGCTACACCTTC.

The chain uses TRBV5-1 and TRBJ2-2; D is possibly TRBD2 (5 bases). The CDR3 contains 13 residues. V lost 2 bases and J 7 bases, leaving 9 bases between the germline ends. In germline, CDR1 is SGHRS, CDR2 YFSETQ. The CDR3 loop is CASSLQRRGELFF. CDR3 sequence (DNA): TGCGCCAGCAGCTTACAGCGGCGCGGGGAGCTGTTTTTT.

This sequence joins TRBV28 and TRBJ2-7; the D gene is possibly TRBD2 (5 bases). V dropped 6 bases and J dropped 1 base, with 22 bases sitting between them. The V gene's germline CDR1 is MDHEN and CDR2 SYDVKM. The CDR3 sequence is 17 residues long. CDR3 loop: CASRASRRALASYEQYF. The CDR3 DNA sequence: TGTGCCAGCAGAGCCTCCAGGCGGGCCCTAGCTTCCTACGAGCAGTACTTC.

In its sample, this clone was seen once. The chain carries TRBV29-1 and TRBJ1-2; 7 positions match TRBD1. Trimming cost V 6 bases and J 6 bases; bases outside gene matches: 16. Germline CDR1 is SQVTM and CDR2 is ANQGSEA. The CDR3 totals 15 residues. DNA for the CDR3: TGCAGCGTGGAAAGAATTTTCACAGGGGAAGATGGCTACACCTTC. Encoded protein: CSVERIFTGEDGYTF.

The gene calls are TRBV27 and TRBJ2-3; tentatively, D is TRBD2 (5 bases). Deletions cut 3 bases from V and 3 bases from J, with 10 bases between. Per the germline V gene, CDR1 is MNHEY and CDR2 is SMNVEV (reference sequence). This CDR3 spans 14 amino acids. The CDR3 reads CASSLGADTDTQYF. The CDR3 DNA reads as TGTGCCAGCAGTTTGGGAGCGGATACAGATACGCAGTATTTT.